The clone carrying this T cell receptor beta chain was seen a few times. Germline CDR1 is DFQATT and CDR2 is SNEGSKA (reference sequence). V shed 7 bases and J shed 5 bases, with 11 bases lying between them. The CDR3 extends over 11 amino acids. TCRdb redid the calling of the RT-PCR reads with MiXCR, one entry per CDR3 protein. Of around 12,000 distinct CDR3 sequences in the sample, around 25% are singletons; the top ten hold 51%. The sample comes from a study of patients and donors after allogeneic stem cell transplantation. The chain recombines TRBV20-1 with TRBJ1-2; D is unclear. Sequenced: blood, either unsorted or a sorted T cell fraction (not recorded which). This receptor was identified in a human donor who was either an allogeneic HSCT recipient or a stem cell or donor lymphocyte infusion donor (not recorded which). It is not recorded whose cells these are; they may come from a transplant donor. CDR3 bases: TGCAGTGTGGAGACGGATTATGGCTACACCTTC. Its protein is CSVETDYGYTF.